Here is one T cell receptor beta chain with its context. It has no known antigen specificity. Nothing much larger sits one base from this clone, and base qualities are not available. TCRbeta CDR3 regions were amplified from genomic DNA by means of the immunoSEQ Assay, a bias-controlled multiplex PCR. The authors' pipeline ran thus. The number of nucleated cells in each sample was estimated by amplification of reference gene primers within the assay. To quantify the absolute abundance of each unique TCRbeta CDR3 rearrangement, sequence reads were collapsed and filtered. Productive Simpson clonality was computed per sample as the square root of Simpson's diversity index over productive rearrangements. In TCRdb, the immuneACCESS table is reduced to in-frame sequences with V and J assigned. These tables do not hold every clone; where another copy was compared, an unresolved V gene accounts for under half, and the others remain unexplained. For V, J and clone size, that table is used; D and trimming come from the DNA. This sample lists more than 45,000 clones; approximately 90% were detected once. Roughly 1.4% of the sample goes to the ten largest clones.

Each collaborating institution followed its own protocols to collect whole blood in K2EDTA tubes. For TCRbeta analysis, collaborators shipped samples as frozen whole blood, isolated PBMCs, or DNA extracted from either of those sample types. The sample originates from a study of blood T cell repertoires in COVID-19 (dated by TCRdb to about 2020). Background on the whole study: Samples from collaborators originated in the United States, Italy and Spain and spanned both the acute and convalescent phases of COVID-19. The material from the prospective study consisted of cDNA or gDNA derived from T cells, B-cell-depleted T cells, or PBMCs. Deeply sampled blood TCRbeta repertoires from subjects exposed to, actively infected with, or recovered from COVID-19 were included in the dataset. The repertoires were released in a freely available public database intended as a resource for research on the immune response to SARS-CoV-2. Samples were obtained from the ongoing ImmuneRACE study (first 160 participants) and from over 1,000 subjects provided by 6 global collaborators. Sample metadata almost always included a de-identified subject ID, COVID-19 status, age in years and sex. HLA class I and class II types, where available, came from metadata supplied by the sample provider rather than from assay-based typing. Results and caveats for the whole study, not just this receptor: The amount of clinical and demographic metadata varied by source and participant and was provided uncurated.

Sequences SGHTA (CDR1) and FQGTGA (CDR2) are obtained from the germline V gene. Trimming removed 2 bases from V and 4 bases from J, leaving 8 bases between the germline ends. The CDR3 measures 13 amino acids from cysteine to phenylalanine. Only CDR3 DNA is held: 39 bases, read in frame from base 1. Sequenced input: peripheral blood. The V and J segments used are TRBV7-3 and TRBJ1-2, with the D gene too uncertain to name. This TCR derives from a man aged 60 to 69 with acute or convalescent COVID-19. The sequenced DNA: TGTGCCAGCAGCTTACCCGAGGGCTATGGCTACACCTTC. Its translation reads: CASSLPEGYGYTF.